This T cell receptor beta chain is drawn from a study of blood T cell repertoires in COVID-19. As for the study in general: There were acute and convalescent COVID-19 samples, and they came from the United States, Italy and Spain.

The V gene lost 7 bases and the J gene lost 0 bases, with 18 bases spanning the gap. The CDR3 has 16 residues. Germline lookup yields CDR1 MDHEN and CDR2 SYDVKM. TCRdb's table, derived via immunoSEQ multiplex PCR, lists solely in-frame clones and lacks some. The sample yields some 83,000 clones, roughly four fifths seen once. The chain employs TRBV28 and TRBJ1-1; possible D gene TRBD1, 5 bases. The TCR originated in a man aged 45-65 years with acute or convalescent COVID-19. The specimen sequenced was peripheral blood. The CDR3 loop is CASMLGVSGLNTEAFF. The CDR3 DNA reads as TGTGCCAGCATGTTAGGGGTAAGTGGCCTGAACACTGAAGCTTTCTTT. Drawing the rest from reference TRBV28 and TRBJ1-1, the complete variable domain is DVKVTQSSRYLVKRTGEKVFLECVQDMDHENMFWYRQDPGLGLRLIYFSYDVKMKEKGDIPEGYSVSREKKERFSLILESASTNQTSMYLCASMLGVSGLNTEAFFGQGTRLTVV.